The T cell receptor (beta chain) described here comes from a study of blood T cell repertoires in COVID-19. Study-level information: The study drew acute and convalescent COVID-19 samples from the United States, Italy and Spain. Nucleic acid was either cDNA or gDNA, and it came from T cells, B-cell-depleted T cells, or PBMCs.

In the original workflow: The authors estimated nucleated cell counts from reference gene primer amplification. Using immunoSEQ multiplex PCR, the repertoire was profiled, and TCRdb retains in-frame clones only, with some absent. The DNA gave D and trimming, while V, J and clone size come from that table. In the table there are approximately 41,000 clones, approximately 88% of which are singletons. The sample consisted of peripheral blood. The TCR was taken from a woman aged 35 to 49 with acute or convalescent COVID-19.

CDR3 DNA: TGTGCCAGCAGTGGTCCCCAGGGGAGTATCGGTGAAAAACTGTTTTTT. Residues: CASSGPQGSIGEKLFF. V and J are TRBV2 and TRBJ1-4; TRBD1 is a possible D gene (6 bases). In germline, CDR1 is SNHLY, CDR2 FYNNEI. The V end was cut by 4 bases, the J end by 7 bases, with 19 bases between. CDR3 size: 16 residues. Combining the CDR3 with reference TRBV2 and TRBJ1-4 gives the whole variable domain EPEVTQTPSHQVTQMGQEVILRCVPISNHLYFYWYRQILGQKVEFLVSFYNNEISEKSEIFDDQFSVERPDGSNFTLKIRSTKLEDSAMYFCASSGPQGSIGEKLFFGSGTQLSVL.